The 21 T cell receptor beta chains listed next were all sequenced from one sample in a study of blood T cell repertoires in COVID-19. Profiling relied on immunoSEQ multiplex PCR, and the TCRdb table lists in-frame clones only, not all of them. The sample has approximately 99,000 clones, 85% to 90% seen once. The sequenced sample was peripheral blood. These receptors were obtained from a woman aged 60 to 75 in a cohort sampled during active or convalescent COVID-19.

This rearrangement joins TRBV6-1 to TRBJ2-3; D is perhaps TRBD2 (5 bases). V was trimmed by 5 bases and J by 3 bases, leaving 12 bases between them. Germline V gene sequence: CDR1 MNHNS, CDR2 SASEGT. The CDR3 is 14 residues long. The CDR3 bases are TGTGCCAGCAGTTTAGACTACGGTACAGATACGCAGTATTTT. Its translation is CASSLDYGTDTQYF.

The rearrangement uses TRBV19 and TRBJ2-1; 8 bases map to TRBD1. CDR1 and CDR2 (germline): LNHDA, SQIVND (reference sequence). The ends lost 4 bases at V and 6 bases at J; junction bases unmatched: 11. The length of the CDR3 is 16 residues. The CDR3 nucleotides are TGTGCCAGTAGTAAGGGGGCGGGACAGGCCATCAATGAGCAGTTCTTC. This gives the protein CASSKGAGQAINEQFF.

The chain has TRBV5-1 and TRBJ1-5, with a tentative D call TRBD1 (5 bases). The V end lost 4 bases, the J end lost 2 bases, and 10 bases lay between the germline ends. Looked up from germline, CDR1 is SGHRS and CDR2 is YFSETQ. The CDR3 is 14 residues long. CDR3 amino acids: CASSVGGGNQPQHF. The CDR3 coding sequence is TGCGCCAGCAGCGTCGGGGGAGGCAATCAGCCCCAGCATTTT.

The V call is TRBV11-3, the J call TRBJ2-7; the D gene is possibly TRBD1 (6 bases). The CDR3 length is 15 residues. CDR1 is SGHNT and CDR2 is YENEEA in the germline V gene. Trimming pared 0 bases from V and 10 bases from J, leaving 19 bases between. CDR3: CASSLDFRTEHLQYF. For the CDR3, the DNA is TGTGCCAGCAGCTTAGATTTTCGGACAGAGCATCTCCAGTACTTC.

CDR3 protein: CASSGGTGMISNQPQHF. As DNA, the CDR3 is TGCGCCAGCAGCGGGGGGACAGGCATGATTAGCAATCAGCCCCAGCATTTT. The V and J genes are TRBV5-1 and TRBJ1-5; 8 nucleotides align to TRBD1. Germline CDR1 reads SGHRS; CDR2 reads YFSETQ. CDR3 size: 17 residues. Trimming removed 4 bases from V and 0 bases from J; junction bases left unmatched: 9.

The chain uses TRBV7-9 and TRBJ2-3; D ambiguous. CDR3 length: 12 amino acids. Germline lookup yields CDR1 SEHNR and CDR2 FQNEAQ (reference sequence). Trimming cost V 2 bases and J 6 bases, with 6 bases left between them. In DNA form, the CDR3 reads TGTGCCAGCAGCTTAATGGGCGATACGCAGTATTTT. Protein: CASSLMGDTQYF.

V and J are TRBV5-1 and TRBJ2-7; 9 positions match TRBD2. This CDR3 spans 16 amino acids. Trimming cost V 2 bases and J 3 bases; bases outside gene matches: 9. Germline values: CDR1 SGHRS, CDR2 YFSETQ. DNA for the CDR3: TGCGCCAGCAGCTTCGCGGGAGGGTCTTCGGGCTACGAGCAGTACTTC. Its translation is CASSFAGGSSGYEQYF.

This chain uses TRBV11-3 with TRBJ1-5, with D hard to call. The CDR3 length is 14 residues. With 1 base removed from V and 9 bases from J, the gap between germline ends came to 13 bases. The germline V gene has CDR1 SGHNT and CDR2 YENEEA. As DNA, the CDR3 is TGTGCCAGCAGCTTAGGACCAAGGAGTCGGCCCCAGCATTTT. This translates into CASSLGPRSRPQHF.

The chain recombines TRBV19 with TRBJ2-5; possibly TRBD1 for D (6 bases). The V end lost 5 bases, the J end lost 5 bases, and 15 bases lay between the germline ends. This CDR3 comprises 14 residues. Germline loops: CDR1 LNHDA, CDR2 SQIVND (reference sequence). CDR3 residues: CASSRGQGPETQYF. The CDR3, as DNA: TGTGCCAGTAGTCGGGGACAAGGGCCGGAGACCCAGTACTTC. The whole variable domain, remainder taken from reference TRBV19 and TRBJ2-5, is DGGITQSPKYLFRKEGQNVTLSCEQNLNHDAMYWYRQDPGQGLRLIYYSQIVNDFQKGDIAEGYSVSREKKESFPLTVTSAQKNPTAFYLCASSRGQGPETQYFGPGTRLLVL.

The chain uses TRBV19 and TRBJ1-1; maybe TRBD1 (6 bases). The CDR3 consists of 15 residues. CDR1 and CDR2 (germline): LNHDA, SQIVND (reference sequence). V lost 3 bases, J lost 3 bases, and 14 bases lay in between. The CDR3 here is CASSMEGGRDTEAFF. The CDR3 DNA reads as TGTGCCAGTAGTATGGAAGGGGGACGGGACACTGAAGCTTTCTTT. Variable domain in full (rest from reference TRBV19 and TRBJ1-1): DGGITQSPKYLFRKEGQNVTLSCEQNLNHDAMYWYRQDPGQGLRLIYYSQIVNDFQKGDIAEGYSVSREKKESFPLTVTSAQKNPTAFYLCASSMEGGRDTEAFFGQGTRLTVV.

The rearrangement links TRBV9 to TRBJ2-2; 14 bases map to TRBD2. Germline loops: CDR1 SGDLS, CDR2 YYNGEE. The CDR3 totals 16 residues. V was clipped by 3 bases and J by 6 bases; unmatched bases: 4. In nucleotides, the CDR3 is TGTGCCAGCAGCGCACCGGGACTAGCGGGAGCCGGGGAGCTGTTTTTT. Translation: CASSAPGLAGAGELFF.

The chain recombines TRBV15 with TRBJ2-6; unclear D gene. V was cut by 1 base and J by 4 bases, with 11 bases left in between. The CDR3 runs to 16 residues. Germline V gene sequence: CDR1 LNHNV, CDR2 YYDKDF (reference sequence). The CDR3 DNA follows: TGTGCCACCAGCAGAGGTCCAGGTGGCGGGGCCAACGTCCTGACTTTC. It yields the protein CATSRGPGGGANVLTF. Using reference TRBV15 and TRBJ2-6 for the parts outside the CDR3, the full variable domain is DAMVIQNPRYQVTQFGKPVTLSCSQTLNHNVMYWYQQKSSQAPKLLFHYYDKDFNNEADTPDNFQSRRPNTSFCFLDIRSPGLGDTAMYLCATSRGPGGGANVLTFGAGSRLTVL.

The rearrangement joins TRBV27 to TRBJ2-1; D perhaps matches TRBD1 (5 bases). The germline V and J ends were trimmed by 3 bases and 0 bases, with 18 bases remaining between them. The CDR3 extends over 18 amino acids. Germline CDR1 is MNHEY and CDR2 is SMNVEV (reference sequence). The CDR3: CASSLGPWRQVSYNEQFF. CDR3 DNA sequence: TGTGCCAGCAGTTTGGGGCCATGGCGCCAGGTCTCCTACAATGAGCAGTTCTTC.

The chain joins TRBV6-2 or TRBV6-3 to TRBJ2-2, with a tentative D call TRBD2 (5 bases). V lost 0 bases, J lost 0 bases, and 14 bases lay in between. The CDR3 runs 18 residues. Per the germline V gene, CDR1 is MNHEY and CDR2 is SVGEGT. CDR3 sequence: CASSYSMSGFANTGELFF. CDR3 sequence (DNA): TGTGCCAGCAGTTACTCGATGTCGGGGTTCGCGAACACCGGGGAGCTGTTTTTT.

The chain combines TRBV19 with TRBJ1-5; TRBD1 is a possible D gene (5 bases). Germline V CDR1 and CDR2: LNHDA, SQIVND (reference sequence). The CDR3 runs to 14 residues. V lost 9 bases, J lost 7 bases, and 19 bases lay in between. The CDR3 DNA is TGTGCCAGCCAGCGGGGGGGTGGCGTACAGCCCCAGCATTTT. It codes for CASQRGGGVQPQHF.

The chain couples TRBV18 to TRBJ1-1; D might be TRBD1 (6 bases). Trimming pared 5 bases from V and 1 base from J, leaving 14 bases between. In germline, CDR1 is KGHSH, CDR2 LQKENI. The CDR3 consists of 15 residues. The CDR3 spells CASSIQGMGNTEAFF. CDR3 coding DNA: TGTGCCAGCTCAATACAGGGAATGGGGAACACTGAAGCTTTCTTT.

This sequence joins TRBV5-1 and TRBJ1-1; D is ambiguous. Looked up from germline, CDR1 is SGHRS and CDR2 is YFSETQ. Deletions cut 2 bases from V and 5 bases from J, with 16 bases between. The CDR3 totals 15 residues. This CDR3 reads CASSFVDLRGTEAFF. CDR3 bases: TGCGCCAGCAGCTTTGTGGATCTCCGAGGGACTGAAGCTTTCTTT.

The V call is TRBV2, the J call TRBJ2-1; no clear D gene. This CDR3 is built from 12 residues. V gave up 6 bases and J gave up 12 bases, with 15 bases separating them. Germline CDR1 SNHLY, CDR2 FYNNEI. This CDR3 is CASRTLGDRQFF. The CDR3 region has the DNA TGTGCCAGCAGGACCCTAGGTGACCGGCAGTTCTTC.

This clone was counted once. The chain joins TRBV6-2 or TRBV6-3 to TRBJ2-3, with D maybe TRBD2 (6 bases). This CDR3 is built from 15 residues. CDR1 and CDR2 from the germline V gene are MNHEY and SVGEGT. Trimming took off 0 bases at V and 0 bases at J, with 7 bases between the two ends. The CDR3 spells CASSYSGTSTDTQYF. In nucleotides, the CDR3 is TGTGCCAGCAGTTACTCCGGGACTAGCACAGATACGCAGTATTTT.

This clone was seen a handful of times. The chain has TRBV10-3 and TRBJ2-7; D perhaps matches TRBD1 (5 bases). The CDR3 consists of 14 residues. The ends were cut back, 4 bases at V and 1 base at J, with 11 bases in the middle. The germline V gene encodes CDR1 ENHRY and CDR2 SYGVKD. CDR3 nucleotides: TGTGCCATCAGTGTTGGCGACAGATCCTACGAGCAGTACTTC. Protein product: CAISVGDRSYEQYF.

The chain is built from TRBV3-1 (or the pseudogene TRBV3-2) and TRBJ1-2; maybe TRBD1 (6 bases). CDR3 length: 13 amino acids. The ends were cut back, 4 bases at V and 5 bases at J, with 11 bases in the middle. Germline V lookup: CDR1 LGHDT, CDR2 YNNKEL (reference sequence). The CDR3 DNA is TGTGCCAGCAGCCTTGGACAGAGGTATGGCTACACCTTC. This encodes CASSLGQRYGYTF.